These T cell receptor beta chains were read from a single sample in a study of cytomegalovirus exposure and HLA in healthy donors. Libraries were prepared by immunoSEQ multiplex PCR; TCRdb keeps only in-frame clonotypes and omits some of them. Of about 220,000 clones in the sample, less than 85% were seen once. Source material: PBMCs. The receptors were sampled from a man aged 18 to 35 in good health and CMV-seronegative. CDR3s include the opening cysteine and the closing phenylalanine or tryptophan. A D gene is named only where the DNA matches it firmly. Clone size, where shown, is once, few, many, or a class for clones that have expanded.

V,D,size,J,CDR3,DNA
TRBV7-9,.,.,TRBJ2-2,CASSRTGYTGELFF,TGTGCCAGCAGCCGGACTGGTTACACCGGGGAGCTGTTTTTT
TRBV9,TRBD2,once,TRBJ2-3,CASSVGLAYGGDTQYF,TGTGCCAGCAGCGTGGGACTAGCCTACGGTGGAGATACGCAGTATTTT
TRBV25-1,.,many,TRBJ2-2,CATSGTNTGELFF,TGTGCCACCTCAGGGACGAACACCGGGGAGCTGTTTTTT
TRBV6-4,TRBD2,once,TRBJ2-3,CASSDRASGADTQYF,TGTGCCAGCAGTGACCGGGCTAGCGGCGCAGATACGCAGTATTTT
TRBV29-1,TRBD1,.,TRBJ1-2,CSVDPGQGIYGYTF,TGCAGCGTTGACCCGGGACAGGGGATCTATGGCTACACCTTC
TRBV7-9,TRBD1,.,TRBJ1-2,CASSRSSDRRTF,TGTGCCAGCAGCCGTAGCTCGGACAGGAGGACCTTC
TRBV5-6,TRBD2,few,TRBJ2-1,CASSHTSGSYNEQFF,TGTGCCAGCAGCCACACTAGCGGGAGCTACAATGAGCAGTTCTTC
TRBV5-1,TRBD1,.,TRBJ1-2,CASSLGGQVNYGYTF,TGCGCCAGCAGCCTAGGAGGACAGGTCAACTATGGCTACACCTTC
TRBV9,TRBD1,once,TRBJ2-7,CASNSGQGAYEQYF,TGTGCCAGCAACAGTGGTCAGGGGGCCTACGAGCAGTACTTC
TRBV2,TRBD1,.,TRBJ2-2,CASGGSQGAIPGELFF,TGTGCCAGCGGGGGGTCGCAGGGGGCAATCCCCGGGGAGCTGTTTTTT
TRBV28,TRBD2,.,TRBJ2-7,CASSWTSYEQYF,TGTGCCAGCAGTTGGACTAGCTACGAGCAGTACTTC
TRBV7-9,.,.,TRBJ2-7,CASSLVASYEQYF,TGTGCCAGCAGCTTGGTAGCCTCCTACGAGCAGTACTTC
TRBV29-1,TRBD2,.,TRBJ2-1,CSVRRTSGSINEQFF,TGCAGCGTCCGACGGACTAGCGGGAGTATTAATGAGCAGTTCTTC
TRBV5-1,.,.,TRBJ1-1,CASSFTGLTEAFF,TGCGCCAGCAGCTTTACAGGGCTTACTGAAGCTTTCTTT